This record covers a single T cell receptor (beta chain). No antigen is known for it. Method: immunoSEQ multiplex PCR; TCRdb's copy keeps in-frame clones and lacks some. The table includes approximately 93,000 clones, approximately 93% detected once. Trimming cost V 1 base and J 4 bases, with 14 bases left between them. Per germline, CDR1 PRHDT and CDR2 FYEKMQ (reference sequence). The CDR3 consists of 16 residues. This record belongs to a study of Tregs in tolerant kidney transplant recipients. Study conclusions and caveats: Biological reproducibility was not directly addressed in this study.

Unstimulated Tregs (CD4+CD25+CD127-) and CD4+CD25- non-Tregs were sorted from PBMCs. V gene TRBV13 combines with J gene TRBJ1-3; D is undetermined. The source material was CD4+ T cells from blood, sampled before the transplant. The clonotype was recovered from a human donor who received a combined kidney and bone marrow transplant. For the CDR3, the DNA is TGTGCCAGCAGCTTAGTATCGGGATTCCGGGGAAACACCATATATTTT. This translates into CASSLVSGFRGNTIYF.